This TCR beta chain came from a study of cytomegalovirus exposure and HLA in healthy donors. Both 60 Vbeta primers and 13 Jbeta primers went into the PCR. In the original workflow: The authors later counted approximately 80 million unique TCR beta chains, roughly 10 million of them shared. The repertoire was sequenced with immunoSEQ multiplex PCR; TCRdb's copy has only in-frame clones and lacks some. The V and J calls and clone size come from that table; D and trimming were worked out from the DNA. The sample contains some 130,000 clones, around three quarters of which appear only once. Germline V gene sequence: CDR1 SGHTA, CDR2 FQGNSA. The CDR3 is 15 amino acids. With 5 bases clipped from V and 4 bases from J, the junction kept 10 bases outside the gene matches. Whole-study results and caveats: Across donors, presence/absence analyses took sequencing depth to be roughly uniform.

A word on this clone: The antigen is undetermined.

What was sequenced was PBMCs. This receptor was taken from a man younger than 45 in good health. J is TRBJ2-7 and V is TRBV7-2; 8 bases line up with TRBD2. CDR3 sequence: CASSLSGAKEYEQYF. CDR3 bases: TGTGCCAGCAGCCTTAGCGGGGCTAAAGAGTACGAGCAGTACTTC.